The present TCR beta chain was sequenced within a study of T cell responses to AZD1222 COVID-19 vaccine. Second-dose timings of about 4 or about 12 weeks were pooled. Assay: immunoSEQ multiplex PCR; the TCRdb copy retains only in-frame clones and omits some. The sample holds under 150,000 clones, about 88% seen once. CDR3 length: 14 residues. The V gene's germline CDR1 is SGHTA and CDR2 FQGNSA. V lost 5 bases, J lost 5 bases, and 15 bases lay in between. Whole-study findings and limits: Elevations in Spike-specific TCR breadth and depth followed administration of two AZD1222 doses. Unmutated variant regions are reportedly the target of nearly half of TCRs that are spike-specific. Clonal diversity was possibly underestimated, and the donors were mostly white British, with more females.

About this clone itself: The antigen is not known.

This sequence joins TRBV7-2 and TRBJ1-1, with unresolved D. This TCR came from an adult who received the AZD1222 COVID-19 vaccine. Sequenced material: peripheral blood, taken 28 days after the second AZD1222 dose. The CDR3 DNA follows: TGTGCCAGCAGCAACCCACCGGGTGGGACTGAAGCTTTCTTT. It translates to CASSNPPGGTEAFF.